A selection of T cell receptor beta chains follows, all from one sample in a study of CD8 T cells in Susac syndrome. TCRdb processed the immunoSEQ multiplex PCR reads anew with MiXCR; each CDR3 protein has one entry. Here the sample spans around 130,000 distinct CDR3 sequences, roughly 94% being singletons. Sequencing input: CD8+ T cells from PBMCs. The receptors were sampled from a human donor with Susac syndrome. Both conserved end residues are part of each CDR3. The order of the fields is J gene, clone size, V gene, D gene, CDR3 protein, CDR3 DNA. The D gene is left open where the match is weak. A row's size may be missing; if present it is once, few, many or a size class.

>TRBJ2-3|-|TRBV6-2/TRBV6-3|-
CASSYQVTDTQYF
TGTGCCAGCAGTTATCAAGTGACAGATACGCAGTATTTT
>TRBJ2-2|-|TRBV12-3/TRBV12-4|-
CASSPSFTGELFF
TGTGCCAGCAGTCCCAGCTTCACCGGGGAGCTGTTTTTT
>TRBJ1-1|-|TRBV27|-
CASSLTAFGDTEAFF
TGTGCCAGCAGTTTAACAGCCTTTGGCGACACTGAAGCTTTCTTT
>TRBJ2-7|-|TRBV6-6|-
CASSHQQGWDEQYF
TGTGCCAGCAGTCATCAACAGGGTTGGGACGAGCAGTACTTC
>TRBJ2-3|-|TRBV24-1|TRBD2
CATSDPRGGSTDTQYF
TGTGCCACCAGTGATCCCCGGGGGGGCTCCACAGATACGCAGTATTTT
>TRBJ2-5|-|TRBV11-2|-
CASSLDRGGGGETQYF
TGTGCCAGCAGCTTAGATAGAGGAGGGGGCGGAGAGACCCAGTACTTC
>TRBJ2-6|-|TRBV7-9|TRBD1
CASSDTDRAGANVLTF
TGTGCCAGCAGCGACACCGACAGGGCTGGGGCCAACGTCCTGACTTTC
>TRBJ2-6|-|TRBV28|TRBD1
CASTGQGFFSGANVLTF
TGTGCCAGCACGGGACAGGGGTTCTTCTCTGGGGCCAACGTCCTGACTTTC
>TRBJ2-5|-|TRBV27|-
CASSTPTGRGWETQYF
TGTGCCAGCAGCACCCCGACAGGGCGGGGGTGGGAGACCCAGTACTTC
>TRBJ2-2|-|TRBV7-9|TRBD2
CASSAGLPTGELFF
TGTGCCAGCAGCGCGGGACTACCCACCGGGGAGCTGTTTTTT
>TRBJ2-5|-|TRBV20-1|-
CSARGLGTGETQYF
TGCAGTGCTAGAGGGCTAGGGACTGGAGAGACCCAGTACTTC
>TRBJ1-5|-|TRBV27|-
CASKGVGGNQPQHF
TGTGCCAGCAAAGGGGTTGGTGGCAATCAGCCCCAGCATTTT
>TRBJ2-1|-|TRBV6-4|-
CASSDGPYNEQFF
TGTGCCAGCAGTGACGGGCCATACAATGAGCAGTTCTTC
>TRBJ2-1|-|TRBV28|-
CASSLVGDDNEQFF
TGTGCCAGCAGTTTAGTGGGGGATGACAATGAGCAGTTCTTC
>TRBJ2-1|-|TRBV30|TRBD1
CAWSEGTGGINEQFF
TGTGCCTGGAGTGAGGGGACAGGGGGCATCAATGAGCAGTTCTTC
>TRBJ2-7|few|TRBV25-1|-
CASSESGYEQYF
TGTGCCAGCAGTGAATCCGGGTACGAGCAGTACTTC
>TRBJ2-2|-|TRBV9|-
CASSSLPGTGGELFF
TGTGCCAGCAGCTCCCTTCCGGGGACTGGCGGGGAGCTGTTTTTT
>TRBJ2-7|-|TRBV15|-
CATEGPEQYF
TGTGCCACCGAGGGCCCGGAGCAGTACTTC
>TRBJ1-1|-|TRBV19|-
CASSIAGTANTEAFF
TGTGCCAGTAGTATAGCCGGGACGGCGAACACTGAAGCTTTCTTT
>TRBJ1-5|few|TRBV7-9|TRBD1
CASSLGTGNQPQHF
TGTGCCAGCAGCTTAGGGACAGGGAATCAGCCCCAGCATTTT
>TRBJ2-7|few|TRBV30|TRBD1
CAWSAGQGDGEQYF
TGTGCCTGGTCTGCCGGACAGGGCGATGGGGAGCAGTACTTC
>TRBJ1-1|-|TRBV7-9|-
CASSPDRGNTEAFF
TGTGCCAGCAGCCCTGATAGGGGGAACACTGAAGCTTTCTTT
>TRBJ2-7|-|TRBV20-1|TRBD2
CSANEGGRAEQYF
TGCAGTGCTAACGAGGGAGGGCGGGCTGAGCAGTACTTC
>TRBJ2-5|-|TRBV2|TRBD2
CASRGLAGGPFNF
TGTGCCAGCAGGGGACTAGCGGGGGGGCCCTTCAACTTC
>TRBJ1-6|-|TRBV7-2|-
CASSFGEADSPLHF
TGTGCCAGCAGCTTTGGTGAGGCAGATTCACCCCTCCACTTT
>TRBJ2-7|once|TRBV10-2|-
CASSDSGRQYF
TGCGCCAGCAGTGACTCAGGCAGACAGTACTTC
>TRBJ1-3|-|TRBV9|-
CASSVEPGLGNTIYF
TGTGCCAGCAGCGTAGAACCAGGGCTAGGAAACACCATATATTTT
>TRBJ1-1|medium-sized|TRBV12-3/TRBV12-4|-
CASSLGPNTEAFF
TGTGCCAGCAGTTTAGGACCGAACACTGAAGCTTTCTTT
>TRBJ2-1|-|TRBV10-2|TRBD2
CASSGGGGSDEQFF
TGCGCCAGCAGTGGCGGGGGGGGCTCCGATGAGCAGTTCTTC
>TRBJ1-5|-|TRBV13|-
CASSSRGESNQPQHF
TGTGCCAGCAGCTCCCGGGGGGAGAGCAATCAGCCCCAGCATTTT
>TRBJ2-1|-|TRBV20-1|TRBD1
CSADRGTELNNEQFF
TGCAGTGCTGACCGAGGGACAGAACTAAACAATGAGCAGTTCTTC
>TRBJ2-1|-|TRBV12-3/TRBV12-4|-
CASSPPDLSYNEQFF
TGTGCCAGCAGCCCGCCGGACCTTTCCTACAATGAGCAGTTCTTC
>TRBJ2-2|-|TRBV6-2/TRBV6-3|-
CASSYLGPMNTGELFF
TGTGCCAGCAGTTACTTGGGACCTATGAACACCGGGGAGCTGTTTTTT
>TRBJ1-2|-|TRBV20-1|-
CSARDRGGGPNYGYTF
TGCAGTGCTAGAGACCGAGGTGGGGGACCGAACTATGGCTACACCTTC
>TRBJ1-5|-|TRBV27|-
CASRSAAGNQPQHF
TGTGCCAGCCGCTCCGCCGCCGGCAATCAGCCCCAGCATTTT
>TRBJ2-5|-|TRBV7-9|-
CASSAPEGETQYF
TGTGCCAGCAGCGCCCCCGAGGGGGAGACCCAGTACTTC
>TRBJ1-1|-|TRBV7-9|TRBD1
CASSTTGRNTEAFF
TGTGCCAGCAGCACGACAGGGCGGAACACTGAAGCTTTCTTT
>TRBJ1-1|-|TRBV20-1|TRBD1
CSARDVVQGEAFF
TGCAGTGCTAGAGATGTTGTACAGGGGGAAGCTTTCTTT
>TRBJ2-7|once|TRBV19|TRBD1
CASSTKGQGAREQYF
TGTGCCAGTAGTACCAAGGGACAGGGAGCGAGAGAGCAGTACTTC
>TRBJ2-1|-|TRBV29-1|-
CSVEDPGTSEYEQFF
TGCAGCGTTGAAGACCCCGGGACTTCGGAGTATGAGCAGTTCTTC
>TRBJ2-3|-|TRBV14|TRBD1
CASSHGQGWPDTQYF
TGTGCCAGCAGTCACGGACAGGGCTGGCCAGATACGCAGTATTTT
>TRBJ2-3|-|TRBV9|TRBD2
CASSAGTSGGAGGTDTQYF
TGTGCCAGCAGCGCCGGGACTAGCGGGGGGGCCGGAGGCACAGATACGCAGTATTTT
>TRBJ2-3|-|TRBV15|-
CATSRELGPPTDTQYF
TGTGCCACCAGCAGAGAATTGGGACCTCCCACAGATACGCAGTATTTT
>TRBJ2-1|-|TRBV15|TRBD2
CATRAGGEDNEQFF
TGTGCCACCAGAGCGGGGGGAGAGGACAATGAGCAGTTCTTC
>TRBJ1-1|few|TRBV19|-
CASSQGYTEAFF
TGTGCCAGTAGTCAGGGGTACACTGAAGCTTTCTTT
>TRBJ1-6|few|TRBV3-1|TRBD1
CASSQDRGSPLHF
TGTGCCAGCAGCCAAGACAGGGGGTCACCCCTCCACTTT
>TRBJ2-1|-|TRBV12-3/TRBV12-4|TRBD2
CASSSGTSGLNEQFF
TGTGCCAGCAGTTCCGGGACTAGCGGGCTCAATGAGCAGTTCTTC
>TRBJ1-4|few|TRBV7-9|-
CASSGGQGGEKLFF
TGTGCCAGCAGCGGCGGGCAGGGAGGAGAAAAACTGTTTTTT
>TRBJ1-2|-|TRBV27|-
CASRVRGYGYTF
TGTGCCAGCAGGGTGAGGGGCTATGGCTACACCTTC
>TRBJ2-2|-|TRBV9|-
CASSVETSTGELFF
TGTGCCAGCAGCGTAGAGACTTCCACCGGGGAGCTGTTTTTT
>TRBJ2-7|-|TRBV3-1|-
CASSPTGAIQYF
TGTGCCAGCAGCCCTACCGGGGCCATACAGTACTTC
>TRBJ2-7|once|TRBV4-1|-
CASSQEAGEYEQYF
TGCGCCAGCAGCCAAGAAGCCGGGGAGTACGAGCAGTACTTC
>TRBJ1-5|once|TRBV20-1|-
CSARTGSQPQHF
TGCAGTGCTAGGACAGGTTCTCAGCCCCAGCATTTT
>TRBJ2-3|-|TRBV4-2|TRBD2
CASSQEGGLAVDTQYF
TGTGCCAGCAGCCAAGAGGGGGGACTAGCGGTAGATACGCAGTATTTT
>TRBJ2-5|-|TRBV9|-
CASSPFGGETQYF
TGTGCCAGCAGCCCCTTCGGGGGAGAGACCCAGTACTTC
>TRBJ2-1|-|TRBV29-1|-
CSVEGLDNNEQFF
TGCAGCGTTGAAGGCCTAGATAACAATGAGCAGTTCTTC
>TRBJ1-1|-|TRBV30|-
CAWTRTKVNTEAFF
TGTGCCTGGACACGGACGAAGGTGAACACTGAAGCTTTCTTT